This TCR beta chain emerged from a study of T cell responses to AZD1222 COVID-19 vaccine. Broader study findings: Spike-specific TCR breadth and depth both grew after two AZD1222 doses. The donor cohort was predominantly white British with a female majority, and clonal diversity may have been underestimated. Nearly half of the spike-specific TCRs reportedly recognize variant regions that carry no mutations. Recipients of AZD1222 seropositive at baseline numbered only 6 or 7.

Here immunoSEQ multiplex PCR was the method, and the copy in TCRdb shows in-frame clones only, minus some. The table includes about 190,000 clones, 87% detected once. With regard to this clone: Its antigen is unknown.

The CDR3 length is 15 residues. The germline V gene has CDR1 SGHTA and CDR2 FQGNSA. V was shortened by 1 base and J by 4 bases, with 11 bases between the two germline ends. This specimen was peripheral blood, taken on day 0 of MenACWY control vaccination. This receptor was identified in an adult in good health. V is TRBV7-2 and J is TRBJ1-5; D is possibly TRBD1 (5 bases). The CDR3 loop reads CASSLGASGNQPQHF. The CDR3 region has the DNA TGTGCCAGCAGCTTAGGTGCGTCAGGGAATCAGCCCCAGCATTTT. Supplemented by reference TRBV7-2 and TRBJ1-5, the full variable domain reads GAGVSQSPSNKVTEKGKDVELRCDPISGHTALYWYRQSLGQGLEFLIYFQGNSAPDKSGLPSDRFSAERTGGSVSTLTIQRTQQEDSAVYLCASSLGASGNQPQHFGDGTRLSIL.